These 22 T cell receptor beta chains came from one sample sequenced in a study of CD8+CD57+ T cells in acquired aplastic anemia. Genomic DNA, serving as template, underwent TCR beta VDJ and CDR3 profiling. TCRdb reanalysed the reads using MiXCR and keeps one entry per CDR3 protein. Of roughly 420,000 distinct CDR3 sequences listed, around 68% are singletons. Input material: sorted CD4+, CD8+, or CD8+CD57+ T cells (not recorded which) from PBMCs. The source is a human donor in good health, serving as a control.

The rearrangement uses TRBV19 and TRBJ1-5, with a possible D match to TRBD1 (5 bases). The germline CDR1 and CDR2 sequences are LNHDA and SQIVND (reference sequence). V was pared by 5 bases and J by 6 bases, with 11 bases between. CDR3 length: 13 amino acids. The CDR3 sequence is CASSVRVGQPQHF. In DNA, the CDR3 is TGTGCCAGTAGTGTCAGGGTAGGTCAGCCCCAGCATTTT.

This clonotype was detected many times. This chain links TRBV24-1 with TRBJ2-5, with D perhaps TRBD1 (5 bases). The CDR3 is 15 residues long. Germline CDR1 and CDR2: KGHDR and SFDVKD. V dropped 0 bases and J dropped 5 bases, with 12 bases sitting between them. This CDR3 reads CATSDLQGDVETQYF. As DNA, the CDR3 is TGTGCCACCAGTGATTTGCAAGGGGATGTGGAGACCCAGTACTTC.

There are many counts of this clonotype. This chain joins TRBV5-1 and TRBJ1-4; possible D gene TRBD1, 6 bases. Germline-derived CDR1 and CDR2 are SGHRS and YFSETQ. Trimming shortened V by 2 bases and J by 2 bases, and 22 bases separated the two germline ends. This CDR3 region has 19 residues. CDR3 nucleotides: TGCGCCAGCAGCTTCGGGAACAGGGAACACCCTCGGACTAATGAAAAACTGTTTTTT. It yields the protein CASSFGNREHPRTNEKLFF.

The chain employs TRBV4-1 and TRBJ1-2; D is unclear. CDR1 MGHRA and CDR2 YSYEKL come from the germline V gene. The CDR3 is made up of 15 amino acids. The V end was cut by 1 base, the J end by 5 bases, with 14 bases between. The chain's CDR3 is CASSQGKGRRYGYTF. The CDR3 nucleotides are TGCGCCAGCAGCCAAGGGAAAGGAAGAAGGTATGGCTACACCTTC.

J is TRBJ1-1 and V is TRBV10-3; TRBD1 matches at 7 bases. Germline assignment: CDR1 ENHRY and CDR2 SYGVKD. This CDR3 spans 14 amino acids. V dropped 2 bases and J dropped 0; count of bases not matched to a gene: 0. This CDR3 reads CAISEDRVNTEAFF. In DNA form, the CDR3 reads TGTGCCATCAGTGAGGACAGGGTGAACACTGAAGCTTTCTTT.

About this clonotype: The junction and the germline gene differ at one end; a read error may be behind it. The CDR3 coding sequence is TGCGCCAGCAGCAGGGCGGGCACGTATACTGAGCCTTTCTTT. Encoded protein: CASSRAGTYTEPFF. The chain joins TRBV2 to TRBJ1-1; D might be TRBD1 (5 bases). Germline V gene data show CDR1 as SNHLY and CDR2 as FYNNEI. CDR3 size: 14 residues. The full variable domain, in which reference TRBV2 and TRBJ1-1 provide the parts outside the CDR3, is EPEVTQTPSHQVTQMGQEVILRCVPISNHLYFYWYRQILGQKVEFLVSFYNNEISEKSEIFDDQFSVERPDGSNFTLKIRSTKLEDSAMYFCASSRAGTYTEPFFGQGTRLTVV.

Only a few counts were recorded for this clonotype. CDR3 in amino acids: CASSEPVGYGYTF. CDR3 coding DNA: TGCGCCAGCAGTGAACCCGTTGGTTATGGCTACACCTTC. This chain joins TRBV10-2 and TRBJ1-2; D gene unclear. The CDR3 sequence is 13 residues long. CDR1 and CDR2 (germline): WSHSY, SAAADI. V was trimmed by 3 bases and J by 5 bases, leaving 10 bases between them.

This clonotype was detected a few times. V gene TRBV12-3 or TRBV12-4 combines with J gene TRBJ1-2; D may be TRBD1 (6 bases). V was trimmed by 3 bases and J by 0 bases, leaving 8 bases between them. The CDR3 runs to 14 residues. CDR3 region: CASSFGQTNYGYTF. The CDR3 DNA sequence: TGTGCCAGCAGTTTCGGACAGACTAACTATGGCTACACCTTC.

This clonotype has a handful of counts. The rearrangement joins TRBV7-2 to TRBJ2-7, with 10 bases lining up with TRBD2. The junction had 5 bases not matched to a gene; V was cut back by 6 bases and J by 0 bases. The germline gives CDR1 SGHTA, CDR2 FQGNSA. The CDR3 consists of 15 residues. This CDR3 is CASRPRLAGSYEQYF. The CDR3 DNA follows: TGTGCCAGCAGGCCGAGACTAGCGGGCTCCTACGAGCAGTACTTC.

This clonotype was recorded a few times. Germline is not matched at one junction end, which may reflect a read error. The rearrangement joins TRBV3-1 to TRBJ2-7; D is uncertain. CDR1 and CDR2 (germline): LGHDT, YNNKEL (reference sequence). This CDR3 has 12 residues. The CDR3 sequence: CTSSQEVSEQYF. The CDR3 DNA reads TGTACCAGCAGCCAAGAAGTTTCCGAGCAGTACTTC.

J is TRBJ2-1 and V is TRBV7-2; possible D gene TRBD1, 5 bases. Germline V CDR1 and CDR2: SGHTA, FQGNSA. The V end was cut by 6 bases, the J end by 16 bases, with 28 bases between. The CDR3 sequence is 15 residues long. The CDR3 DNA sequence: TGTGCCAGCAGTACTAACAGGATAAGAGAGACTCAGTACTTCTTC. Its protein is CASSTNRIRETQYFF.

A note on this clonotype: A much larger clone is a single base away; this may be a read error. The chain uses TRBV27 and TRBJ2-1; 7 bases are shared with TRBD2. The germline CDR1 and CDR2 sequences are MNHEY and SMNVEV (reference sequence). This CDR3 is built from 14 residues. The CDR3 sequence is CASGLEGRYNEQLF. DNA of the CDR3: TGTGCCAGCGGACTAGAAGGTAGATACAATGAGCAGCTCTTC.

The chain employs TRBV25-1 and TRBJ1-2; D gene ambiguous. Germline CDR1 is MGHDK and CDR2 is SYGVNS. The CDR3 runs to 14 residues. The germline V and J ends were trimmed by 4 bases and 4 bases, with 13 bases remaining between them. Written as DNA, the CDR3 is TGTGCCAGCAGTGGCGGGGTCAACGGCTATGGCTACACCTTC. Its translation: CASSGGVNGYGYTF.

The chain combines TRBV7-1 with TRBJ1-1; D is perhaps TRBD1 (5 bases). TRBV7-1 is reported as an ORF; its role is uncertain. This CDR3 has 14 residues. The germline V and J ends were trimmed by 6 bases and 2 bases, with 13 bases remaining between them. The CDR3 DNA is TGTGCCAGCAGTGTCCGGGACCGAAACACTGAAGCTTTCTTT. This translates into CASSVRDRNTEAFF.

In the case of this clonotype: One end of the junction varies from germline; a read error may be responsible. V gene TRBV7-9 combines with J gene TRBJ2-2; D unresolved. Germline lookup yields CDR1 SEHNR and CDR2 FQNEAQ (reference sequence). The CDR3 totals 13 residues. The CDR3 region has the DNA TGTGCCAGCAGCATCAGGAGTGCCTACAAGCTGCAGTTT. Translation gives CASSIRSAYKLQF.

The rearrangement joins TRBV12-3 or TRBV12-4 to TRBJ2-1; D is possibly TRBD2 (6 bases). Deletions cut 4 bases from V and 0 bases from J, with 13 bases between. This CDR3 has 16 amino acids. The CDR3 DNA is TGTGCCAGCAGTTCCTTTAGCGGTAGCTCCTACAATGAGCAGTTCTTC. The encoded protein is CASSSFSGSSYNEQFF.

This clonotype was found many times. V and J are TRBV12-3 or TRBV12-4 and TRBJ2-1; no reliable D call. Trimming cost V 6 bases and J 6 bases, with 12 bases left between them. The CDR3 has 13 amino acids. In DNA, the CDR3 is TGTGCCAGCAGACCCAAGTGGCTCAATGAGCAGTTCTTC. As protein: CASRPKWLNEQFF.

The CDR3 sequence: CSASRGDQPHTGELFF. CDR3 DNA: TGCAGTGCTAGTCGGGGGGATCAGCCCCACACCGGGGAGCTGTTTTTT. The chain links TRBV20-1 to TRBJ2-2; 7 bases are a match to TRBD2. Germline trimming cut 3 bases from V and 3 bases from J; bases unmatched to any gene: 10. Germline V CDR1 and CDR2: DFQATT, SNEGSKA (reference sequence). This CDR3 is 16 amino acids long.

This clonotype was recorded many times. The CDR3 DNA follows: TGCAGCGTTGAAGCATCAGGCTATGGCTACACCTTC. Translated: CSVEASGYGYTF. The chain carries TRBV29-1 and TRBJ1-2; D remains unclear. Trimming pared 1 base from V and 4 bases from J, leaving 7 bases between. Germline V gene data show CDR1 as SQVTM and CDR2 as ANQGSEA. There are 12 residues in the CDR3.

The chain joins TRBV12-3 or TRBV12-4 to TRBJ2-7, with TRBD2 identical over 12 bases. This CDR3 is 15 amino acids long. V was clipped by 5 bases and J by 4 bases; unmatched bases: 6. CDR3 bases: TGTGCCAGCAGTCTGCCTAGCGGGGGGGCATACGAGCAGTACTTC. It specifies CASSLPSGGAYEQYF.

The DNA for the CDR3 is TGCAGTGCTAGAGATAAGGACAGGGCTATTAGCGGCTACACCTTC. Its protein is CSARDKDRAISGYTF. This sequence joins TRBV20-1 and TRBJ1-2; 8 bases map to TRBD1. Trimming took 0 bases from V and 8 from J; bases not matched to a gene: 11. This CDR3 comprises 15 residues. CDR1 DFQATT and CDR2 SNEGSKA come from the germline V gene (reference sequence).

This clonotype occurred many times. The chain is built from TRBV9 and TRBJ2-5; 12 nucleotides match TRBD2. CDR1 is SGDLS and CDR2 is YYNGEE in the germline V gene. Germline trimming cut 0 bases from V and 5 bases from J; bases unmatched to any gene: 14. This CDR3 has 19 amino acids. The CDR3 nucleotides read TGTGCCAGCAGCGTAGCGCCCGGAGGGCTAGCGGGGGGGCCGGAGACCCAGTACTTC. Its translation is CASSVAPGGLAGGPETQYF.